A selection of T cell receptor beta chains follows, all from one sample in a study of blood T cell repertoires in COVID-19. TCRdb's table, derived via immunoSEQ multiplex PCR, lists solely in-frame clones and lacks some. Of a few hundred thousand clones listed, around 90% are singletons. The sample consisted of PBMCs or T cells enriched from blood (not recorded which). These receptors were obtained from a woman between 18 and 29 years old who had recovered from COVID-19. Both conserved end residues are part of each CDR3.

cdr3_aa	v_call	j_call
CASSLEQADSGNTIYF	TRBV7-2	TRBJ1-3
CASSPFRWLEENYGYTF	TRBV3-1/TRBV3-2	TRBJ1-2
CASSLAYGARGYTF	TRBV5-6	TRBJ1-2
CATRQGLTNTEAFF	TRBV6-5	TRBJ1-1
CAIRTTGGNEQFF	TRBV10-3	TRBJ2-1
CASSPTNSYNEQFF	TRBV6-5	TRBJ2-1
CASSPLGRTDYGYTF	TRBV27	TRBJ1-2
CASSATGYPPYEQYF	TRBV19	TRBJ2-7
CASRRGHNEQFF	TRBV6-2/TRBV6-3	TRBJ2-1
CASSSIWTGAGNTIYF	TRBV6-5	TRBJ1-3
CASSSGGGAYEQYF	TRBV6-5	TRBJ2-7
CASSLRTRMNTEAFF	TRBV14	TRBJ1-1
CASSPGPMNTEAFF	TRBV4-1	TRBJ1-1
CASSAGGNEQYF	TRBV9	TRBJ2-7
CSASLGQGARNEQFF	TRBV20-1	TRBJ2-1
CASSQGREAGYGYTF	TRBV3-1/TRBV3-2	TRBJ1-2
CSVVGWGNEKLFF	TRBV29-1	TRBJ1-4
CASTQAGGQGNTIYF	TRBV6-6	TRBJ1-3
CASSHAGGGTYEQYF	TRBV4-1	TRBJ2-7
CASSKSFWRDRADTIYF	TRBV21-1	TRBJ1-3
CASGGDVSQPQHF	TRBV4-2	TRBJ1-5
CASRKSPGHLYNEQFF	TRBV12-2	TRBJ2-1
CASSQGQGAGTEAFF	TRBV5-5	TRBJ1-1
CASSQDRQETYEQYF	TRBV4-3	TRBJ2-7
CASNVNDYGYTF	TRBV2	TRBJ1-2
CASSMMGGQPQHF	TRBV19	TRBJ1-5
CASLLAREGNTIYF	TRBV2	TRBJ1-3
CASSFGGAVTGELFF	TRBV7-9	TRBJ2-2